The next 30 T cell receptor beta chains were all read from a single sample in a study of T cells in Graves' hyperthyroidism and ophthalmopathy. Researchers took RNA transcripts and amplified the TCR beta CDR3 regions from them. HTBI primers were the set used in a first-round RT-PCR of the TCR CDR3. TCRdb reprocessed the multiplex PCR reads with MiXCR, giving one entry per CDR3 protein. This sample has more than 500,000 distinct CDR3 sequences, with roughly a sixth found just once. Sequenced: blood. These TCRs come from a woman between 25 and 40 years old with Graves' ophthalmopathy.

The chain is built from TRBV7-6 and TRBJ2-2; D is perhaps TRBD1 (5 bases). The germline V and J ends were trimmed by 1 base and 4 bases, with 10 bases remaining between them. The CDR3 runs 15 residues. CDR1 is SGHVS, CDR2 FNYEAQ, per germline. The CDR3 reads CASSLVGAVTGELFF. DNA for the CDR3: TGTGCCAGCAGCTTAGTAGGGGCGGTCACCGGGGAGCTGTTTTTT.

There are many counts of this clonotype. This chain uses TRBV2 with TRBJ2-3; D could derive from TRBD1 or TRBD2 (5 bases each). The CDR3 totals 12 residues. Trimming removed 10 bases at V and 6 bases at J, with 14 bases between. Per the germline V gene, CDR1 is SNHLY and CDR2 is FYNNEI. The CDR3 region is CATGALSDTQYF. CDR3 bases: TGTGCCACCGGGGCGCTATCGGATACGCAGTATTTT.

V gene TRBV6-2 or TRBV6-3 combines with J gene TRBJ2-3, with D uncertain. The CDR3 is made up of 13 amino acids. Trimming removed 5 bases from V and 3 bases from J, with 9 bases in between. CDR1 is MNHEY, CDR2 SVGEGT, per germline. The CDR3 loop is CASSKAETDTQYF. CDR3 bases: TGTGCCAGCAGTAAGGCGGAAACAGATACGCAGTATTTT.

V is TRBV9 and J is TRBJ2-4; maybe TRBD1 (5 bases). CDR1 and CDR2 (germline): SGDLS, YYNGEE. The CDR3 runs to 14 residues. V shed 0 bases and J shed 7 bases, with 11 bases lying between them. The CDR3 spells CASSVGAGLNIQYF. In nucleotides, the CDR3 is TGTGCCAGCAGCGTAGGGGCAGGGCTTAACATTCAGTACTTC.

This clonotype appeared many times. The chain is built from TRBV11-2 and TRBJ2-5, with a tentative D call TRBD1 (6 bases). Trimming left V 5 bases short and J 2 bases short, with 12 bases between. The CDR3 contains 14 residues. The germline V gene encodes CDR1 SGHAT and CDR2 FQNNGV. CDR3 loop: CASSLDSFQETQYF. The CDR3 DNA reads TGTGCCAGCAGCCTGGACAGTTTTCAAGAGACCCAGTACTTC.

This clonotype was observed many times. This chain joins TRBV2 and TRBJ1-5, with D unresolved. V was cut by 2 bases and J by 8 bases, with 13 bases left in between. CDR3 size: 14 residues. Germline CDR1 is SNHLY and CDR2 is FYNNEI. As DNA, the CDR3 is TGTGCCAGCAGTGAACAGTACAGCGCGGAGCCCCAGCATTTT. Protein: CASSEQYSAEPQHF. Full variable domain (outside the CDR3, taken from reference TRBV2 and TRBJ1-5): EPEVTQTPSHQVTQMGQEVILRCVPISNHLYFYWYRQILGQKVEFLVSFYNNEISEKSEIFDDQFSVERPDGSNFTLKIRSTKLEDSAMYFCASSEQYSAEPQHFGDGTRLSIL.

The chain couples TRBV20-1 to TRBJ2-7; TRBD1 might be the D (6 bases). CDR3 length: 14 residues. Germline values: CDR1 DFQATT, CDR2 SNEGSKA (reference sequence). V gave up 0 bases and J gave up 5 bases, with 14 bases separating them. This CDR3 reads CSARDEQGRDEQYF. The CDR3, as DNA: TGCAGTGCTAGAGATGAACAGGGTCGCGACGAGCAGTACTTC.

The rearrangement joins TRBV20-1 to TRBJ1-2; no reliable D call. This CDR3 has 13 amino acids. V was trimmed by 0 bases and J by 7 bases, leaving 12 bases between them. Germline loops: CDR1 DFQATT, CDR2 SNEGSKA (reference sequence). The CDR3 loop is CSARDPGVGGYTF. The CDR3 DNA follows: TGCAGTGCTAGAGATCCAGGCGTGGGTGGCTACACCTTC.

This clonotype was observed at least ten times. CDR3 residues: CASTTAVGTGSYEQYF. DNA for the CDR3: TGCGCCAGCACAACCGCCGTCGGGACAGGGTCCTACGAGCAGTACTTC. The chain joins TRBV5-1 to TRBJ2-7, with 9 bases lining up with TRBD1. V lost 6 bases to trimming and J lost 1 base; unmatched junction nucleotides: 11. CDR3 length: 16 residues. CDR1 SGHRS and CDR2 YFSETQ come from the germline V gene.

This clonotype was observed a handful of times. This sequence joins TRBV7-2 and TRBJ2-3, with TRBD2 identical over 15 bases. Germline trimming cut 1 base from V and 7 bases from J; bases unmatched to any gene: 12. There are 19 residues in the CDR3. Germline CDR1 reads SGHTA; CDR2 reads FQGNSA. The CDR3 here is CASSLGPGLAGGLLNTQYF. CDR3 DNA sequence: TGTGCCAGCAGCTTAGGGCCGGGACTAGCGGGAGGCCTGTTGAATACGCAGTATTTT.

This clonotype has a handful of counts. J is TRBJ2-7 and V is TRBV5-1; 7 nucleotides agree with TRBD2. CDR3 size: 16 residues. Per the germline V gene, CDR1 is SGHRS and CDR2 is YFSETQ. The ends lost 0 bases at V and 1 base at J; junction bases unmatched: 7. CDR3: CASSLGGGTGSYEQYF. Here the CDR3 DNA reads TGCGCCAGCAGCTTGGGGGGGGGGACGGGTTCCTACGAGCAGTACTTC.

A few counts support this clonotype. This chain links TRBV12-3 or TRBV12-4 with TRBJ1-5; no firm D call. The CDR3 length is 14 residues. Trimming stripped 7 bases from V and 5 bases from J, with 15 bases between. CDR3: CASTDTATDQPQHF. The CDR3 DNA sequence: TGTGCCAGCACCGATACAGCAACAGATCAGCCCCAGCATTTT.

This clonotype came up many times. The rearrangement links TRBV28 to TRBJ2-7; 13 bases are shared with TRBD2. Germline lookup yields CDR1 MDHEN and CDR2 SYDVKM. J gave up 4 bases and V 3 bases, and 6 bases lay outside the gene matches. The CDR3 covers 16 residues. The CDR3 DNA follows: TGTGCCAGCAGTTTCGGGACTAGCGGGACAACATACGAGCAGTACTTC. Translation: CASSFGTSGTTYEQYF.

This clonotype has at least ten counts. The V gene is TRBV12-3 or TRBV12-4, the J gene TRBJ2-7; D is uncertain. V was clipped by 5 bases and J by 5 bases, with 13 bases between them. CDR3 length equals 13 residues. For the CDR3, the DNA is TGTGCCAGCAGTCCCCCGACTCAAGACGAGCAGTACTTC. As protein: CASSPPTQDEQYF.

This clonotype was seen repeatedly, ten times or more. The chain joins TRBV20-1 to TRBJ2-1; either TRBD1 or TRBD2 may supply D (5 bases each). The ends were cut back, 3 bases at V and 9 bases at J, with 18 bases in the middle. Germline values: CDR1 DFQATT, CDR2 SNEGSKA (reference sequence). The CDR3 spans 14 residues. CDR3 region: CSARLRVGGIEQFF. The CDR3 coding sequence is TGCAGTGCTAGGTTACGGGTTGGGGGAATTGAGCAGTTCTTC.

The chain combines TRBV9 with TRBJ2-3, with 9 bases that match TRBD1. This CDR3 is built from 19 residues. From germline, CDR1 is SGDLS and CDR2 YYNGEE. V shed 5 bases, J shed 2 bases, and the junction held 18 bases outside the gene matches. CDR3 in DNA: TGTGCCAGCAGTTTTAGAGGCGGATTGGGACAGGGCTACACAGATACGCAGTATTTT. It is translated as CASSFRGGLGQGYTDTQYF.

In this sample, this clonotype turned up many times. This chain uses TRBV6-2 or TRBV6-3 with TRBJ2-1; perhaps TRBD1 as D (5 bases). V gave up 4 bases and J gave up 5 bases, with 12 bases separating them. This CDR3 spans 14 amino acids. Looked up from germline, CDR1 is MNHEY and CDR2 is SVGEGT. CDR3 coding DNA: TGTGCCAGCAGTTGGCCAGGGAAAGACAATGAGCAGTTCTTC. Translated, it gives CASSWPGKDNEQFF.

The chain carries TRBV2 and TRBJ1-3; 7 nucleotides match TRBD1. The CDR3 contains 17 residues. Unmatched junction bases numbered 9, after V lost 2 bases and J lost 2 bases. The germline gives CDR1 SNHLY, CDR2 FYNNEI. CDR3 DNA sequence: TGTGCCAGCAGTGAACAGGGCCCTGGGACAGCTGGAAACACCATATATTTT. Protein: CASSEQGPGTAGNTIYF.

This chain joins TRBV5-1 and TRBJ2-3; 8 nucleotides align to TRBD1. Germline V gene data show CDR1 as SGHRS and CDR2 as YFSETQ. The junction had 12 bases not matched to a gene; V was cut back by 0 bases and J by 3 bases. This CDR3 region has 18 residues. CDR3 residues: CASSLAEATGDWTDTQYF. The DNA of the CDR3 is TGCGCCAGCAGCTTGGCCGAAGCGACAGGGGATTGGACAGATACGCAGTATTTT.

The chain links TRBV6-1 to TRBJ2-4; possible D gene TRBD2, 5 bases. CDR3 size: 15 residues. Trimming stripped 6 bases from V and 2 bases from J, with 14 bases between. Germline V gene lookup returns CDR1 MNHNS and CDR2 SASEGT. CDR3 sequence reads: CASSPPGVTKNIQYF. The CDR3 DNA sequence: TGTGCCAGCAGCCCCCCCGGGGTAACCAAAAACATTCAGTACTTC.

J is TRBJ1-2 and V is TRBV4-3; D gene uncertain. Deletions cut 0 bases from V and 5 bases from J, with 7 bases between. The germline CDR1 and CDR2 sequences are LGHNA and YSLEER. This CDR3 region has 13 residues. The CDR3 DNA follows: TGCGCCAGCAGCCAAGATGGGGAATATGGCTACACCTTC. Its translation: CASSQDGEYGYTF.

Note on this clonotype: Relative to the germline gene, one junction end is altered; a read error may explain this. J is TRBJ2-2 and V is TRBV24-1; possibly TRBD1 or TRBD2 for D (5 bases each). In germline, CDR1 is KGHDR, CDR2 SFDVKD. The CDR3 covers 14 residues. CDR3 residues: CATSEARGPGKLFF. For the CDR3, the DNA is TGTGCCACCAGTGAGGCTAGGGGCCCCGGGAAGCTGTTTTTT.

This clonotype was recorded a few times. The chain joins TRBV27 to TRBJ2-4; TRBD1 matches 10 bases. The trim removed 4 bases at V and 0 bases at J, leaving 3 bases unmatched. Germline values: CDR1 MNHEY, CDR2 SMNVEV (reference sequence). The CDR3 spans 16 residues. CDR3 sequence: CASSSGQGKAKNIQYF. In DNA, the CDR3 is TGTGCCAGCAGTTCGGGACAGGGGAAAGCCAAAAACATTCAGTACTTC.

The gene calls are TRBV5-6 and TRBJ1-6, with a weak D call TRBD1 (6 bases). V shed 4 bases and J shed 7 bases, with 12 bases lying between them. Germline assignment: CDR1 SGHDT and CDR2 YYEEEE. The CDR3 totals 14 residues. The CDR3 DNA reads as TGTGCCAGCAGCGTCACCGGGACAAATTCACCCCTCCACTTT. Residues: CASSVTGTNSPLHF.

This clonotype was detected only a few times. The genes are TRBV10-3 and TRBJ2-7; the D is unclear. The V and J ends lost 2 bases and 4 bases respectively, with 15 bases between them. The CDR3 extends over 15 amino acids. Germline V gene lookup returns CDR1 ENHRY and CDR2 SYGVKD. The CDR3 sequence is CAISEGPPYYYEQYF. For the CDR3, the DNA is TGTGCCATCAGTGAGGGACCCCCCTACTATTACGAGCAGTACTTC.

About this clonotype: This may be a read error: a much more frequent sequence differs by one nucleotide. The chain carries TRBV12-3 or TRBV12-4 and TRBJ1-2; possibly TRBD1 for D (5 bases). The CDR3 contains 13 residues. CDR3 protein: CTSSLDNVGGYTF. The DNA of the CDR3 is TGTACCAGCAGTTTGGACAACGTTGGTGGCTACACCTTC.

This clonotype occurred once. The chain has TRBV28 and TRBJ1-2; D unresolved. The ends were cut back, 8 bases at V and 2 bases at J, with 15 bases in the middle. The CDR3 consists of 14 residues. The germline V gene has CDR1 MDHEN and CDR2 SYDVKM. For the CDR3, the DNA is TGTGCCAGCGGACTCTACGATCAAAACTATGGCTACACCTTC. Translation gives CASGLYDQNYGYTF.

This clonotype was seen only a few times. The rearrangement uses TRBV20-1 and TRBJ1-5; D is unresolved. Germline lookup yields CDR1 DFQATT and CDR2 SNEGSKA (reference sequence). The V and J ends lost 0 bases and 6 bases respectively, with 9 bases between them. This CDR3 has 13 amino acids. The CDR3 region has the DNA TGCAGTGCTAGAGATCCGGAAGGTCAGCCCCAGCATTTT. Protein product: CSARDPEGQPQHF.

This clonotype was seen more than once but under ten times. A single base separates this from a much larger clone, so it may be a read error. V gene TRBV6-1 combines with J gene TRBJ1-4; 9 bases are shared with TRBD1. The trim removed 11 bases at V and 5 bases at J, leaving 9 bases unmatched. The CDR3 contains 14 residues. Germline lookup yields CDR1 MNHNS and CDR2 SASEGT. CDR3 bases: TGTGCCGGCGGGACAGGGCGATCAAATGAAAAACTGTTTTTT. It is translated as CAGGTGRSNEKLFF.

This chain uses TRBV7-3 with TRBJ1-1; tentative D call: TRBD1 (5 bases). Between the trimmed V and J ends, which lost 5 bases and 5 bases, there was a span of 12 bases. This CDR3 spans 13 amino acids. Germline V lookup: CDR1 SGHTA, CDR2 FQGTGA. As DNA, the CDR3 is TGTGCCAGCAGCGGAAATTGGGGGACTGAAGCTTTCTTT. The encoded protein is CASSGNWGTEAFF.